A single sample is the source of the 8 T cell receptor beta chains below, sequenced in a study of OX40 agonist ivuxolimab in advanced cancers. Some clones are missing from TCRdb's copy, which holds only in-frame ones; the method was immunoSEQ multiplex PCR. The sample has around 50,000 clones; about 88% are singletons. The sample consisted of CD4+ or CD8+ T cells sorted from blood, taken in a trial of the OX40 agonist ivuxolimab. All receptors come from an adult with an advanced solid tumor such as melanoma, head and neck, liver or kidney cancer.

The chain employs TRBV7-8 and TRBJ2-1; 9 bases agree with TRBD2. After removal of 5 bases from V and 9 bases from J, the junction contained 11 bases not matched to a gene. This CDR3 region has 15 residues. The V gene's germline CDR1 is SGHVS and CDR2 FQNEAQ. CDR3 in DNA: TGTGCCAGCAGCCAGGGTAGCGGGAGTTCCGGTGAGCAGTTCTTC. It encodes CASSQGSGSSGEQFF. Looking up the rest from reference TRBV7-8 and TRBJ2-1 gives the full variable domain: GAGVSQSPRYKVAKRGQDVALRCDPISGHVSLFWYQQALGQGPEFLTYFQNEAQLDKSGLPSDRFFAERPEGSVSTLKIQRTQQEDSAVYLCASSQGSGSSGEQFFGPGTRLTVL.

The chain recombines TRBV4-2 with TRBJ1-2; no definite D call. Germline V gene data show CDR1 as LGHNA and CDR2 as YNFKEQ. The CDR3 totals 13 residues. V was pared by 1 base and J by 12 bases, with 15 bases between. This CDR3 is CASSQVSARAHTF. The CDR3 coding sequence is TGTGCCAGCAGCCAAGTTTCTGCCAGAGCACACACCTTC.

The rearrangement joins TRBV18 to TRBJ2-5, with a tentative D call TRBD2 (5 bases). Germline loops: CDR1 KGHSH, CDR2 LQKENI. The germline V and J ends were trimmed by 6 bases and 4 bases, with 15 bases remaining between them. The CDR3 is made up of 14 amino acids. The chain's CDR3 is CASSFGAGGETQYF. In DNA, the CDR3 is TGTGCCAGCTCTTTTGGAGCAGGAGGAGAGACCCAGTACTTC.

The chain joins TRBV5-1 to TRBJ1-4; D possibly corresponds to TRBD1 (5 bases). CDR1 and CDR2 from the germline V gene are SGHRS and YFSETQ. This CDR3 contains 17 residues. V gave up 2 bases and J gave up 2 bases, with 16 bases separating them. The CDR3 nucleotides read TGCGCCAGCAGCTTAGAGGGGAAGAGTGGCACTAATGAAAAACTGTTTTTT. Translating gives CASSLEGKSGTNEKLFF.

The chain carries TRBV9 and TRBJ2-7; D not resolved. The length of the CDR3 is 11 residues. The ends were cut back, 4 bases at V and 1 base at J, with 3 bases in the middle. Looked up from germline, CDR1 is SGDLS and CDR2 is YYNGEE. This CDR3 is CASSLSYEQYF. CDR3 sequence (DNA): TGTGCCAGCAGCCTATCCTACGAGCAGTACTTC.

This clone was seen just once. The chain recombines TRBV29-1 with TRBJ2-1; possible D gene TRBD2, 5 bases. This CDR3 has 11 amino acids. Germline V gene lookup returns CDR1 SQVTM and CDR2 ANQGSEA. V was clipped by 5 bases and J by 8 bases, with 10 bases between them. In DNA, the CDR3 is TGCAGCGTTCGCGGAGGAGATGAGCAGTTCTTC. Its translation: CSVRGGDEQFF.

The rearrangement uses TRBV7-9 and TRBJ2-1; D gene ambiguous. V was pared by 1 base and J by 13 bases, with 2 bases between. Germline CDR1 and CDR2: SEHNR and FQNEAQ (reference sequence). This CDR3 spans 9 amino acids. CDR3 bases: TGTGCCAGCAGCTTAGGACAGTTCTTC. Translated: CASSLGQFF.

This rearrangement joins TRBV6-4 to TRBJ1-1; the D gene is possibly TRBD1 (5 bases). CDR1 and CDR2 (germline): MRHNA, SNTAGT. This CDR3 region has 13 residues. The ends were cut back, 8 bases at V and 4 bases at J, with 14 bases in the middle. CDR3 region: CASGAEVGTEAFF. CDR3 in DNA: TGTGCCAGCGGGGCGGAAGTCGGCACTGAAGCTTTCTTT.